This T cell receptor beta chain was sequenced for a study of blood T cell repertoires in COVID-19. Study in general: Sites in the United States, Italy and Spain provided acute and convalescent COVID-19 samples. Sample material is recorded as cDNA or gDNA derived from T cells, B-cell-depleted T cells, or PBMCs.

The trim removed 5 bases at V and 6 bases at J, leaving 9 bases unmatched. The CDR3 covers 14 residues. Germline-derived CDR1 and CDR2 are SGHAT and FQNNGV. The protocol was immunoSEQ multiplex PCR, while the TCRdb copy is restricted to in-frame clones and leaves out a portion. The sample has around 40,000 clones; around 80% are singletons. This receptor was obtained from a man aged 80 or over with active or convalescent COVID-19. Specimen: peripheral blood. The V call is TRBV11-2, the J call TRBJ2-7; 8 nucleotides line up with TRBD1. CDR3 region: CASSPLDRAGEQYF. The CDR3 nucleotides are TGTGCCAGCAGCCCACTGGACAGGGCGGGCGAGCAGTACTTC.